The 25 T cell receptor beta chains below were found in one sample sequenced in a study of control samples from healthy donors and cancer patients. Generated by immunoSEQ multiplex PCR, the TCRdb table keeps only in-frame clones and is missing some. The table shows under 450,000 clones, with around nine tenths occurring only once. Source material: PBMCs. The receptors originated from a man in his forties with head and neck cancer.

The V gene is TRBV27, the J gene TRBJ1-2; tentatively, D is TRBD1 (5 bases). This CDR3 has 13 amino acids. CDR1 is MNHEY and CDR2 is SMNVEV in the germline V gene (reference sequence). The V end was cut by 2 bases, the J end by 6 bases, with 10 bases between. The CDR3 DNA reads TGTGCCAGCAGTTTACTTAGGGGTCATGGCTACACCTTC. Encoded protein: CASSLLRGHGYTF.

The chain joins TRBV7-2 to TRBJ1-2; 10 nucleotides agree with TRBD1. CDR1 and CDR2 (germline): SGHTA, FQGNSA. The CDR3 runs 15 residues. After removal of 5 bases from V and 4 bases from J, the junction contained 7 bases not matched to a gene. The CDR3 DNA is TGTGCCAGCAGCCCAAGACAGGGGGCGGCCTATGGCTACACCTTC. Protein sequence: CASSPRQGAAYGYTF.

Only one count was recorded for this clone. This chain joins TRBV4-2 and TRBJ2-7; D remains ambiguous. CDR1 and CDR2 from the germline V gene are LGHNA and YNFKEQ. This CDR3 has 16 residues. V dropped 4 bases and J dropped 0 bases, with 16 bases sitting between them. Here the CDR3 reads CASSPYLHSNSYEQYF. CDR3 bases: TGTGCCAGCAGCCCTTACCTTCACTCGAACTCCTACGAGCAGTACTTC.

This clone showed up just once. The chain joins TRBV4-3 to TRBJ2-7; D perhaps matches TRBD1 (6 bases). The CDR3 loop spans 15 amino acids. V dropped 3 bases and J dropped 2 bases, with 14 bases sitting between them. The germline V gene has CDR1 LGHNA and CDR2 YSLEER. As DNA, the CDR3 is TGCGCCAGCAGCCACCAGACAGGCCAACCCTACGAGCAGTACTTC. Encoded protein: CASSHQTGQPYEQYF.

The CDR3 protein is CASNYYRIYEQYF. DNA for the CDR3: TGTGCCAGCAACTATTACAGAATTTACGAGCAGTACTTC. V gene TRBV5-4 combines with J gene TRBJ2-7; D remains unclear. The CDR3 is 13 residues long. The V end lost 6 bases, the J end lost 4 bases, and 14 bases lay between the germline ends. Germline V gene lookup returns CDR1 SGHNT and CDR2 YYREEE (reference sequence).

The V call is TRBV7-6, the J call TRBJ2-2; TRBD1 matches 7 bases. Trimming took 1 base from V and 7 from J; bases not matched to a gene: 6. Germline CDR1 reads SGHVS; CDR2 reads FNYEAQ. The CDR3 extends over 15 amino acids. The CDR3 nucleotides are TGTGCCAGCAGCTTAGACAGGGGAGTTGGCGGGGAGCTGTTTTTT. Amino acids: CASSLDRGVGGELFF.

V gene TRBV5-8 combines with J gene TRBJ1-1, with unresolved D. This CDR3 region has 15 residues. In germline, CDR1 is SGHTS, CDR2 YDEGEE. The V end lost 2 bases, the J end lost 1 base, and 12 bases lay between the germline ends. The CDR3, as DNA: TGTGCCAGCAGCTTAATGGGTTCTGGGAACACTGAAGCTTTCTTT. Translation gives CASSLMGSGNTEAFF.

The V and J genes are TRBV11-2 and TRBJ2-7; D is undetermined. Germline V lookup: CDR1 SGHAT, CDR2 FQNNGV. The CDR3 extends over 13 amino acids. Trimming stripped 2 bases from V and 5 bases from J, with 10 bases between. CDR3 region: CASSLTRINEQYF. Here the CDR3 DNA reads TGTGCCAGCAGCTTAACCCGGATTAACGAGCAGTACTTC.

This clone was counted a single time. The V and J genes are TRBV11-3 and TRBJ2-3, with a possible D match to TRBD2 (6 bases). The CDR3 runs 14 residues. Germline-derived CDR1 and CDR2 are SGHNT and YENEEA. Trimming took off 5 bases at V and 7 bases at J, with 16 bases between the two ends. CDR3 residues: CASSLGRGINTQYF. As DNA, the CDR3 is TGTGCCAGCAGCCTCGGGCGGGGCATCAATACGCAGTATTTT. Complete variable domain (other parts from reference TRBV11-3 and TRBJ2-3): EAGVVQSPRYKIIEKKQPVAFWCNPISGHNTLYWYLQNLGQGPELLIRYENEEAVDDSQLPKDRFSAERLKGVDSTLKIQPAELGDSAVYLCASSLGRGINTQYFGPGTRLTVL.

V and J are TRBV30 and TRBJ1-6; tentative D call: TRBD1 (6 bases). Germline V CDR1 and CDR2: GTSNPN, SVGIG (reference sequence). The CDR3 runs to 13 residues. V was trimmed by 4 bases and J by 7 bases, leaving 11 bases between them. Here the CDR3 reads CAWNPGGNSPLHF. The CDR3 DNA sequence: TGTGCCTGGAACCCCGGGGGCAATTCACCCCTCCACTTT.

Concerning this clone: The junction departs from germline at one end; a sequencing error may be responsible. The chain combines TRBV7-7 with TRBJ2-4; 8 bases are shared with TRBD1. Germline assignment: CDR1 SSHAT and CDR2 FNYEAQ (reference sequence). This CDR3 is 14 amino acids long. CDR3 sequence: CASSPGQGTNIQYF. The CDR3 DNA reads as TGTGCTAGCAGCCCAGGACAGGGAACAAACATTCAGTACTTC.

This clone has just a few counts. V and J are TRBV27 and TRBJ2-3; D gene unclear. V lost 7 bases and J 0 bases, leaving 14 bases between the germline ends. The CDR3 runs 15 residues. CDR1 and CDR2 from the germline V gene are MNHEY and SMNVEV (reference sequence). CDR3 sequence reads: CASTTASASTDTQYF. For the CDR3, the DNA is TGTGCCAGCACCACCGCGTCCGCTAGCACAGATACGCAGTATTTT.

The chain has TRBV2 and TRBJ1-2; no clear D gene. Germline lookup yields CDR1 SNHLY and CDR2 FYNNEI. The CDR3 has 12 amino acids. V lost 7 bases and J 0 bases, leaving 6 bases between the germline ends. The CDR3 bases are TGTGCCAGCACCGCAGCTAACTATGGCTACACCTTC. This encodes CASTAANYGYTF.

The rearrangement joins TRBV27 to TRBJ1-5; D gene ambiguous. Germline assignment: CDR1 MNHEY and CDR2 SMNVEV (reference sequence). V was clipped by 6 bases and J by 1 base, with 16 bases between them. CDR3 length equals 16 residues. The CDR3 nucleotides read TGTGCCAGCAGAGTCCGGGGAACGGGGAGCAATCAGCCCCAGCATTTT. Translating it yields CASRVRGTGSNQPQHF.

The CDR3 DNA follows: TGTGCCACCAGCAGAGATCGAGTACTAGCGGGAGGTCCGACCTACGAGCAGTACTTC. It specifies CATSRDRVLAGGPTYEQYF. The rearrangement links TRBV15 to TRBJ2-7; 12 bases agree with TRBD2. The J segment lost 2 bases and the V segment lost 0 bases, leaving 11 bases of the junction unmatched. The length of the CDR3 is 19 residues. The germline gives CDR1 LNHNV, CDR2 YYDKDF (reference sequence).

Points on this clone: One end of the junction is discordant with germline, which a read error may explain. The genes are TRBV7-7 and TRBJ2-1; possible D gene TRBD1, 6 bases. Germline-derived CDR1 and CDR2 are SSHAT and FNYEAQ (reference sequence). This CDR3 is built from 13 residues. Here the CDR3 reads CASSLGQQSEQFF. The CDR3 coding sequence is TGTGCTAGCAGCTTAGGACAGCAAAGTGAGCAGTTCTTC. The full variable domain, in which reference TRBV7-7 and TRBJ2-1 provide the parts outside the CDR3, is GAGVSQSPRYKVTKRGQDVTLRCDPISSHATLYWYQQALGQGPEFLTYFNYEAQPDKSGLPSDRFSAERPEGSISTLTIQRTEQRDSAMYRCASSLGQQSEQFFGPGTRLTVL.

This chain joins TRBV11-2 and TRBJ1-1; D is perhaps TRBD1 (5 bases). CDR1 is SGHAT and CDR2 is FQNNGV in the germline V gene. The germline V and J ends were trimmed by 7 bases and 0 bases, with 15 bases remaining between them. There are 15 residues in the CDR3. The CDR3: CASTKGQAMNTEAFF. In DNA, the CDR3 is TGTGCCAGCACCAAAGGACAAGCGATGAACACTGAAGCTTTCTTT.

V and J are TRBV24-1 and TRBJ2-1; D uncertain. The CDR3 totals 15 residues. CDR1 and CDR2 (germline): KGHDR, SFDVKD. V lost 1 base, J lost 4 bases, and 10 bases lay in between. CDR3 in amino acids: CATSDFGDPYNEQFF. In DNA, the CDR3 is TGTGCCACCAGTGATTTCGGTGACCCTTACAATGAGCAGTTCTTC.

CDR3 protein: CAWSVQEGNQPQHF. For the CDR3, the DNA is TGTGCCTGGAGTGTACAGGAGGGCAATCAGCCCCAGCATTTT. V gene TRBV30 combines with J gene TRBJ1-5; D might be TRBD1 (5 bases). The CDR3 is 14 residues long. The V and J ends lost 0 bases and 2 bases respectively, with 8 bases between them. Germline V gene data show CDR1 as GTSNPN and CDR2 as SVGIG (reference sequence). The entire variable domain, with the rest obtained from reference TRBV30 and TRBJ1-5, is as follows: SQTIHQWPATLVQPVGSPLSLECTVEGTSNPNLYWYRQAAGRGLQLLFYSVGIGQISSEVPQNLSASRPQDRQFILSSKKLLLSDSGFYLCAWSVQEGNQPQHFGDGTRLSIL.

The rearrangement joins TRBV2 to TRBJ2-7, with TRBD1 identical over 7 bases. Trimming took 7 bases from V and 6 from J; bases not matched to a gene: 9. The CDR3 runs 13 residues. Germline values: CDR1 SNHLY, CDR2 FYNNEI. The CDR3 loop is CASNWQGDSEQYF. DNA of the CDR3: TGTGCCAGCAACTGGCAGGGGGACAGCGAGCAGTACTTC.

V and J are TRBV9 and TRBJ2-1; 13 bases fit TRBD2. The length of the CDR3 is 16 residues. J was trimmed by 9 bases and V by 3 bases; bases with no gene match: 9. Germline CDR1 is SGDLS and CDR2 is YYNGEE. The CDR3 DNA sequence: TGTGCCAGCAGCGACCGACTAGCGGGAGGAGGTGTTGAGCAGTTCTTC. Translating gives CASSDRLAGGGVEQFF.

The rearrangement links TRBV10-1 to TRBJ2-2, with D perhaps matching TRBD2 (6 bases). Germline V gene lookup returns CDR1 WNHNN and CDR2 SYGVQD (reference sequence). Deletions cut 2 bases from V and 3 bases from J, with 22 bases between. The CDR3 is 19 residues long. CDR3 protein: CASSELGTFGGVYTGELFF. CDR3 DNA: TGCGCCAGCAGTGAGCTAGGGACCTTCGGGGGAGTATACACCGGGGAGCTGTTTTTT.

On this clone itself: The same CDR3 arises from other DNA sequences in this sample as well. This chain connects TRBV4-3 to TRBJ1-5; possibly TRBD1 for D (6 bases). The CDR3 has 14 amino acids. CDR1 is LGHNA and CDR2 is YSLEER in the germline V gene. Trimming removed 0 bases at V and 4 bases at J, with 7 bases between. As DNA, the CDR3 is TGCGCCAGCAGCCAAGACAGGGGAAATCAGCCCCAGCATTTT. This sequence encodes CASSQDRGNQPQHF.

This sequence joins TRBV19 and TRBJ1-1; D is uncertain. This CDR3 is built from 12 residues. V lost 5 bases to trimming and J lost 7 bases, with 11 bases between them. Germline assignment: CDR1 LNHDA and CDR2 SQIVND (reference sequence). The CDR3 region is CASSVGRVEAFF. The CDR3 nucleotides are TGTGCCAGTAGTGTCGGACGGGTTGAAGCTTTCTTT.

This chain joins TRBV5-6 and TRBJ2-2, with D possibly being TRBD1 (6 bases). CDR3 length: 16 amino acids. The germline gives CDR1 SGHDT, CDR2 YYEEEE. The V and J ends lost 4 bases and 2 bases respectively, with 15 bases between them. CDR3 loop: CASSLSPGHNTGELFF. The CDR3 DNA reads TGTGCCAGCAGCCTCTCACCGGGACACAACACCGGGGAGCTGTTTTTT.